These 12 T cell receptor beta chains share one sample of origin, sequenced in a study of cytomegalovirus exposure and HLA in healthy donors (dated by TCRdb to 2016 to 2017). Library construction relied on the immunoSEQ multiplex PCR assay. The multiplex PCR relied on a mix of 60 forward primers for TCR Vbeta segments and 13 reverse primers for TCR Jbeta segments. The clones in this table, taken by TCRdb from immuneACCESS, are in-frame only. Not every clone is retained; where verified, under half of the shortfall comes from an unresolved V gene, and the cause of the rest is unknown. The sample yields some 130,000 clones; roughly 70% were counted once. Clones ranked in the top ten supply approximately 1.6% of the sample. The specimen was PBMCs. These TCRs come from a human donor in good health.

The chain carries TRBV18 and TRBJ2-7; possible D gene TRBD2, 7 bases. In germline, CDR1 is KGHSH, CDR2 LQKENI. Between the trimmed V and J ends, which lost 3 bases and 5 bases, there was a span of 11 bases. The CDR3 has 13 residues. CDR3 bases: TGTGCCAGCTCACCCCAAGGGGGGGACGAGCAGTACTTC. Residues: CASSPQGGDEQYF.

The chain links TRBV29-1 to TRBJ2-1; 8 bases align to TRBD1. Germline V CDR1 and CDR2: SQVTM, ANQGSEA. Trimming removed 6 bases from V and 6 bases from J; junction bases left unmatched: 4. CDR3 length: 12 amino acids. The CDR3 DNA is TGCAGCGTCCACACAGGGGGCAATGAGCAGTTCTTC. Its protein is CSVHTGGNEQFF.

The rearrangement links TRBV18 to TRBJ2-7, with TRBD1 as a possible D gene (5 bases). The CDR3 has 13 residues. Germline assignment: CDR1 KGHSH and CDR2 LQKENI. The ends were cut back, 3 bases at V and 3 bases at J, with 9 bases in the middle. The CDR3 here is CASSPDRDYEQYF. The CDR3 DNA reads as TGTGCCAGCTCACCCGACAGAGACTACGAGCAGTACTTC.

The chain carries TRBV7-3 and TRBJ2-6; the D gene is possibly TRBD2 (5 bases). Germline CDR1 SGHTA, CDR2 FQGTGA. Trimming stripped 5 bases from V and 0 bases from J, with 11 bases between. The CDR3 loop spans 16 amino acids. CDR3 loop: CASSPVAGSGANVLTF. DNA for the CDR3: TGTGCCAGCAGCCCGGTGGCGGGCTCTGGGGCCAACGTCCTGACTTTC.

This clone has a handful of counts. The CDR3 here is CASSPSTGGLEKLFF. CDR3 nucleotide sequence: TGTGCCAGCAGCCCTTCGACAGGGGGCCTAGAAAAACTGTTTTTT. The chain recombines TRBV9 with TRBJ1-4; TRBD1 matches at 10 bases. The germline V gene encodes CDR1 SGDLS and CDR2 YYNGEE. V was pared by 4 bases and J by 8 bases, with 8 bases of the junction left unmatched. This CDR3 spans 15 amino acids.

In this sample, this clone turned up a few times. This rearrangement joins TRBV18 to TRBJ2-1, with 10 bases fitting TRBD2. The CDR3 has 15 residues. V lost 3 bases, J lost 9 bases, and 8 bases stayed unmatched. The V gene's germline CDR1 is KGHSH and CDR2 LQKENI. For the CDR3, the DNA is TGTGCCAGCTCACCGCAGCGGGAGGGCCTCGGTGAGCAGTTCTTC. It codes for CASSPQREGLGEQFF.

V gene TRBV6-5 combines with J gene TRBJ1-4; D is uncertain. The CDR3 loop spans 15 amino acids. CDR1 and CDR2 from the germline V gene are MNHEY and SVGAGI. The V end lost 0 bases, the J end lost 8 bases, and 13 bases lay between the germline ends. The CDR3 protein is CASSYSGSMSEKLFF. CDR3 DNA: TGTGCCAGCAGTTACTCGGGCAGTATGTCGGAAAAACTGTTTTTT.

The chain links TRBV2 to TRBJ2-5; D is unclear. Trimming pared 1 base from V and 1 base from J, leaving 7 bases between. The CDR3 consists of 14 residues. Germline assignment: CDR1 SNHLY and CDR2 FYNNEI. CDR3 nucleotides: TGTGCCAGCAGTGAAGGCGTAATCCAAGAGACCCAGTACTTC. Its translation is CASSEGVIQETQYF.

The chain employs TRBV4-1 and TRBJ1-5; unclear D gene. Germline V gene sequence: CDR1 MGHRA, CDR2 YSYEKL. There are 16 residues in the CDR3. Trimming cost V 1 base and J 1 base, with 11 bases left between them. The CDR3 region has the DNA TGCGCCAGCAGCCAAGGCCGTGGGCCCAGCAATCAGCCCCAGCATTTT. Protein: CASSQGRGPSNQPQHF.

In this sample, this clone turned up a few times. The chain combines TRBV4-2 with TRBJ2-5; 9 bases map to TRBD2. The CDR3 is made up of 19 amino acids. V shed 3 bases and J 5 bases; nucleotides not matched to a gene: 19. The germline V gene has CDR1 LGHNA and CDR2 YNFKEQ. The CDR3 loop is CASSQGISGSSVPRETQYF. DNA for the CDR3: TGTGCCAGCAGCCAGGGTATTAGCGGGAGCTCTGTCCCGCGGGAGACCCAGTACTTC.

This clone turned up a few times. This chain connects TRBV4-3 to TRBJ2-2, with 9 bases lining up with TRBD1. Germline V gene sequence: CDR1 LGHNA, CDR2 YSLEER. Trimming took 1 base from V and 10 from J; bases not matched to a gene: 10. This CDR3 is 16 amino acids long. This CDR3 reads CASSQGAGTGTVELFF. The DNA of the CDR3 is TGCGCCAGCAGCCAAGGGGCTGGGACAGGGACAGTGGAGCTGTTTTTT.

The rearrangement uses TRBV4-1 and TRBJ2-1; 10 nucleotides align to TRBD2. The CDR3 contains 18 residues. Germline CDR1 is MGHRA and CDR2 is YSYEKL. Trimming cost V 3 bases and J 5 bases; bases outside gene matches: 13. CDR3 sequence (DNA): TGCGCCAGCAGCCACCCCGAGGGAGCGGGAGGGCCGAACAATGAGCAGTTCTTC. This translates into CASSHPEGAGGPNNEQFF.